A selection of T cell receptor beta chains follows, all from one sample in a study of cytomegalovirus exposure and HLA in healthy donors. TCRdb's table, derived via immunoSEQ multiplex PCR, lists solely in-frame clones and lacks some. The table shows 150,000 to 200,000 clones, with approximately 83% occurring only once. The sequencing input was PBMCs. The receptor set was obtained from a man between 18 and 29 years old in good health and CMV-seropositive. Each CDR3 is given with its conserved first and last residue. A D gene is named only where the DNA matches it firmly. The listing skips clone size in some rows; elsewhere it reads once, few, many or a size class.

clone size	CDR3 length	V gene	J gene	D gene	CDR3 DNA	CDR3 protein
.	14	TRBV6-1	TRBJ2-7	TRBD1	TGTGCCAGCAGTACCGGGACAGACGCCTACGAGCAGTACTTC	CASSTGTDAYEQYF
.	14	TRBV7-2	TRBJ1-5	.	TGTGCCAGCAGCTTAAACGGGTTGAATCAGCCCCAGCATTTT	CASSLNGLNQPQHF
once	12	TRBV29-1	TRBJ2-3	TRBD1	TGCAGCGTTGCGCAGGGGGCAGATACGCAGTATTTT	CSVAQGADTQYF
.	16	TRBV7-2	TRBJ2-7	TRBD2	TGTGCCAGCAGCCAAACCGGGACTAGCGGGGGCTACGAGCAGTACTTC	CASSQTGTSGGYEQYF
.	12	TRBV11-2	TRBJ2-7	.	TGTGCCAGCAGCTTCCTTTCCTACGAGCAGTACTTC	CASSFLSYEQYF
.	14	TRBV30	TRBJ2-3	TRBD1	TGTGCCTGGAGCTCTGGACAGGGGACAGATACGCAGTATTTT	CAWSSGQGTDTQYF
.	15	TRBV19	TRBJ2-3	TRBD2	TGTGCCAGTCGATCTCCGGGACTAGCCTCAGATACGCAGTATTTT	CASRSPGLASDTQYF
.	16	TRBV7-7	TRBJ2-1	TRBD1	TGTGCTAGCAGCCCCCGATGGACAGGGATCTACAATGAGCAGTTCTTC	CASSPRWTGIYNEQFF
.	18	TRBV12-5	TRBJ1-5	.	TGTGCTAGTGGTTTCTTTCCACTCGACACCTATAGCAATCAGCCCCAGCATTTT	CASGFFPLDTYSNQPQHF
.	13	TRBV7-9	TRBJ2-3	.	TGTGCCAGCAGCTACGGGGGTACAGATACGCAGTATTTT	CASSYGGTDTQYF
.	15	TRBV18	TRBJ1-1	.	TGTGCCAGCTCACCTGAAAGGGGACAGAACACTGAAGCTTTCTTT	CASSPERGQNTEAFF
.	12	TRBV6-1	TRBJ2-2	.	TGTGCCAGCGAAACAGTAACCGGGGAGCTGTTTTTT	CASETVTGELFF
.	15	TRBV18	TRBJ1-1	.	TGTGCCAGCTCACCCCTGGGCGCCATGAACACTGAAGCTTTCTTT	CASSPLGAMNTEAFF
.	13	TRBV29-1	TRBJ1-1	.	TGCAGCGGTAAACAGGGAAGTAGTACTGAAGCTTTCTTT	CSGKQGSSTEAFF
.	15	TRBV6-1	TRBJ2-7	TRBD1	TGTGCCAGCAGGGAGGCCACCGGACAGGTCTACGAGCAGTACTTC	CASREATGQVYEQYF
.	15	TRBV7-9	TRBJ2-2	TRBD1	TGTGCCAGCAGCCGGAGGACAGGGAACACCGGGGAGCTGTTTTTT	CASSRRTGNTGELFF
.	16	TRBV18	TRBJ2-2	TRBD2	TGTGCCAGCTCACCCCTAGCGGGGGAGCTCACCGGGGAGCTGTTTTTT	CASSPLAGELTGELFF
.	15	TRBV7-9	TRBJ2-1	TRBD2	TGTGCCAGCAGCGGGCGGGGGGACTCCTACAATGAGCAGTTCTTC	CASSGRGDSYNEQFF
.	15	TRBV13	TRBJ1-6	.	TGTGCCAGCAGCTTAGACAGGGAAGAAGGGTCACCCCTCCACTTT	CASSLDREEGSPLHF
.	14	TRBV6-1	TRBJ1-4	TRBD1	TGTGCCAGCTCCCCCGGACAGGGAAATGAAAAACTGTTTTTT	CASSPGQGNEKLFF
once	18	TRBV14	TRBJ1-1	.	TGTGCCAGCAGCCAAGAAGGACAGTGGGGCCGCCGGGACACTGAAGCTTTCTTT	CASSQEGQWGRRDTEAFF
few	16	TRBV27	TRBJ2-2	.	TGTGCCAGCAGTTTACTAGGAGTAAAGAACACCGGGGAGCTGTTTTTT	CASSLLGVKNTGELFF
.	15	TRBV30	TRBJ1-1	.	TGTGCCTGGAAGGCAGGAAGATTGGTGAACACTGAAGCTTTCTTT	CAWKAGRLVNTEAFF
.	20	TRBV4-1	TRBJ1-2	.	TGCGCCAGCAGCCAAGGCAATGGGTCCTGGTCCCGGGAAGCTAACTATGGCTACACCTTC	CASSQGNGSWSREANYGYTF
once	11	TRBV29-1	TRBJ2-1	TRBD1	TGCAGCGTTTATGACAGGGGTGAGCAGTTCTTC	CSVYDRGEQFF
once	10	TRBV6-5	TRBJ2-5	.	TGTGCCAGCGGAAACAGGGCACTATACTTC	CASGNRALYF
once	14	TRBV19	TRBJ2-5	.	TGTGCCAGTAGTCGTTACAGCCTGAAGGAGACCCAGTACTTC	CASSRYSLKETQYF
.	15	TRBV5-1	TRBJ2-5	.	TGCGCCAGCAGCGTCCAGCTAGCGCTCCAAGAGACCCAGTACTTC	CASSVQLALQETQYF
.	14	TRBV13	TRBJ2-7	.	TGTGCCAGCAGCTTGGGGCAGGGCCTCTACGAGCAGTACTTC	CASSLGQGLYEQYF
.	18	TRBV21-1	TRBJ2-5	.	TGTGCCAGCAGCAAATTCTATATAACTAGCGCTATGGAAGAGACCCAGTACTTC	CASSKFYITSAMEETQYF
.	13	TRBV5-1	TRBJ1-2	.	TGCGCCAGCAGCACAGGGACGGATTATGGCTACACCTTC	CASSTGTDYGYTF
few	14	TRBV6-4	TRBJ1-1	.	TGTGCCAGCAGTGACTCCGGCGGTGGCACTGAAGCTTTCTTT	CASSDSGGGTEAFF
.	15	TRBV7-2	TRBJ2-3	TRBD1	TGTGCCAGCAGCCCCGGGACAGGGGGTCTGGATACGCAGTATTTT	CASSPGTGGLDTQYF
.	15	TRBV6-1	TRBJ2-6	.	TGTGCCAGCACCCAACACAGCTCTGGGGCCAACGTCCTGACTTTC	CASTQHSSGANVLTF
.	14	TRBV2	TRBJ1-5	TRBD1	TGTGCCAGCACCCTGGGACAGGGGAATCAGCCCCAGCATTTT	CASTLGQGNQPQHF
.	16	TRBV5-1	TRBJ1-1	TRBD1	TGCGCCAGCAGCGATGGGACAGGGGCCATGAACACTGAAGCTTTCTTT	CASSDGTGAMNTEAFF
.	15	TRBV27	TRBJ1-5	.	TGTGCCAGCAGTTTATTTCCGGGTAGCAATCAGCCCCAGCATTTT	CASSLFPGSNQPQHF
.	15	TRBV28	TRBJ2-6	.	TGTGCCAGCAAAAAACAGGGTTTTGGGGCCAACGTCCTGACTTTC	CASKKQGFGANVLTF
.	16	TRBV18	TRBJ2-5	TRBD2	TGTGCCAGCTCACCCCAGCGGGAGGTGGCCGGGGAGACCCAGTACTTC	CASSPQREVAGETQYF
.	12	TRBV30	TRBJ2-7	.	TGTGCCGGGGGGGGGCAGAACTACGAGCAGTACTTC	CAGGGQNYEQYF
.	13	TRBV4-3	TRBJ2-7	.	TGCGCCAGCAGCCCAACGAGGGTCCACGAGCAGTACTTC	CASSPTRVHEQYF
once	14	TRBV5-5	TRBJ1-3	.	TGTGCCAGCAGCTTGGGAGGCTCTGGAAACACCATATATTTT	CASSLGGSGNTIYF
.	13	TRBV6-1	TRBJ1-6	TRBD1	TGTGCCAGCAGTGACAGGGGGCTCAAGGCCCTCCACTTT	CASSDRGLKALHF
.	17	TRBV19	TRBJ2-6	.	TGTGCCAGTAGTATACTAGTAGGGGGCTCTGGGGCCAACGTCCTGACTTTC	CASSILVGGSGANVLTF
.	15	TRBV6-5	TRBJ1-2	.	TGTGCCAGCAGTTACCTAAAGGGGGCTAACTATGGCTACACCTTC	CASSYLKGANYGYTF
.	11	TRBV2	TRBJ2-1	.	TGTGCCAGCAGGGGTAGCGTAGAGCAGTTCTTC	CASRGSVEQFF
.	14	TRBV9	TRBJ2-7	.	TGTGCCAGCAGCGTAGGAAGTAGCTCCTACGAGCAGTACTTC	CASSVGSSSYEQYF
once	15	TRBV10-2	TRBJ2-5	TRBD1	TGCGCCAGCAGCCGGGACAGGCCCCTCGGGGAGACCCAGTACTTC	CASSRDRPLGETQYF
.	14	TRBV19	TRBJ2-7	.	TGTGCCAGTAGTATCGGCGGGGATATCTACGAGCAGTACTTC	CASSIGGDIYEQYF
.	14	TRBV6-6	TRBJ2-5	.	TGTGCCAGCAGTTACGGGCCAGAGGGTGGGACCCAGTACTTC	CASSYGPEGGTQYF
.	16	TRBV7-2	TRBJ2-7	TRBD1	TGTGCCAGCAGCCCAGCCGGGACAGGGGTCTCCTACGAGCAGTACTTC	CASSPAGTGVSYEQYF
.	14	TRBV7-9	TRBJ1-1	TRBD1	TGTGCCAGCAGCTCCCGGACAGGGGCCGCAGAAGCTTTCTTT	CASSSRTGAAEAFF
.	15	TRBV27	TRBJ1-2	TRBD1	TGTGCCAGCAGTCCCTACCAGGGGGCTTATGGTGGCTACACCTTC	CASSPYQGAYGGYTF
.	15	TRBV5-4	TRBJ2-7	TRBD1	TGTGCCAGCAGTCCCCAGGGGGCAGGGTTGGACGAGCAGTACTTC	CASSPQGAGLDEQYF
.	16	TRBV9	TRBJ2-5	TRBD2	TGTGCCAGCAGCGTAGGGGACGGGGGGGCCAGAGAGACCCAGTACTTC	CASSVGDGGARETQYF